These 29 T cell receptor beta chains came from one sample sequenced in a study of T cells in Graves' hyperthyroidism and ophthalmopathy. Amplification targeted TCR beta CDR3 regions from RNA transcripts. A set of HTBI primers served as the primers for a first-round RT-PCR of the TCR CDR3. From the multiplex PCR reads, TCRdb called clonotypes with MiXCR, one entry per CDR3 protein. The sample consists of around 300,000 distinct CDR3 sequences, approximately 14% of them appearing once. The sample comprised blood. Receptors were obtained from a young woman with Graves' hyperthyroidism.

This clonotype came up many times. The chain couples TRBV30 to TRBJ1-2; tentative D call: TRBD1 (5 bases). The CDR3 sequence is 15 residues long. The germline CDR1 and CDR2 sequences are GTSNPN and SVGIG (reference sequence). Trimming removed 2 bases at V and 4 bases at J, with 17 bases between. The DNA of the CDR3 is TGTGCCTGGAGTCCCAACCTACAGGCTCCCTATGGCTACACCTTC. Translating it yields CAWSPNLQAPYGYTF.

V and J are TRBV20-1 and TRBJ2-3, with TRBD2 identical over 9 bases. This CDR3 is built from 14 residues. CDR1 is DFQATT and CDR2 is SNEGSKA in the germline V gene (reference sequence). Losses at the gene ends were 6 bases for V and 3 bases for J; bases not matched to a gene: 7. The CDR3 nucleotides are TGCAGTGCGCATGCGGGGGGGGCGACAGATACGCAGTATTTT. It codes for CSAHAGGATDTQYF.

This sequence joins TRBV10-2 and TRBJ2-6, with 7 nucleotides matching TRBD1. V lost 10 bases and J lost 5; bases outside the gene matches: 5. The CDR3 extends over 13 amino acids. Germline values: CDR1 WSHSY, CDR2 SAAADI. The CDR3 sequence: CATGQDRANVLTF. For the CDR3, the DNA is TGCGCCACCGGACAGGATCGGGCCAACGTCCTGACTTTC.

The chain combines TRBV11-1 with TRBJ2-6; tentative D call: TRBD2 (5 bases). Germline V lookup: CDR1 SGHAT, CDR2 FQDESV (reference sequence). The CDR3 sequence is 15 residues long. The ends were cut back, 4 bases at V and 3 bases at J, with 10 bases in the middle. This CDR3 reads CASSSEGLGANVLTF. The CDR3 nucleotides read TGTGCCAGCAGCTCCGAGGGCCTTGGGGCCAACGTCCTGACTTTC.

This clonotype has a count of ten or more. V gene TRBV28 combines with J gene TRBJ2-7; TRBD2 matches at 7 bases. V was pared by 3 bases and J by 6 bases, with 14 bases of the junction left unmatched. Germline CDR1 and CDR2: MDHEN and SYDVKM. The CDR3 spans 16 residues. DNA for the CDR3: TGTGCCAGCAGTTTGCAGGGTCTGGGGAGGGGCCGCGAGCAGTACTTC. Translation: CASSLQGLGRGREQYF.

The table lists this clonotype with many counts. The chain uses TRBV20-1 and TRBJ1-2; TRBD1 agrees at 8 bases. Looked up from germline, CDR1 is DFQATT and CDR2 is SNEGSKA (reference sequence). CDR3 length: 12 residues. Unmatched junction bases numbered 8, after V lost 6 bases and J lost 8 bases. The CDR3 nucleotides read TGCAGTGCCGGGGACAGGCAACGCGGCTACACCTTC. Encoded protein: CSAGDRQRGYTF.

This clonotype was recorded a few times. The chain's CDR3 is CASSFPQGFFTDTQYF. The CDR3 coding sequence is TGCGCCAGCAGCTTTCCCCAGGGATTTTTCACAGATACGCAGTATTTT. The chain carries TRBV5-1 and TRBJ2-3; D may be TRBD1 (5 bases). The ends were cut back, 2 bases at V and 2 bases at J, with 15 bases in the middle. This CDR3 has 16 residues. Germline values: CDR1 SGHRS, CDR2 YFSETQ.

This clonotype was recorded many times. V usage is TRBV15 and J usage is TRBJ2-7; D unclear. Germline V gives CDR1 LNHNV, CDR2 YYDKDF (reference sequence). The V gene lost 1 base and the J gene lost 1 base, with 8 bases spanning the gap. The CDR3 spans 14 residues. The CDR3 nucleotides are TGTGCCACCAGCAGAGCACGGGCTTCCTACGAGCAGTACTTC. The encoded protein is CATSRARASYEQYF.

This clonotype was counted at least ten times. This sequence joins TRBV27 and TRBJ1-6; no firm D call. Trimming shortened V by 5 bases and J by 1 base, and 3 bases separated the two germline ends. CDR3 length: 13 amino acids. CDR1 is MNHEY, CDR2 SMNVEV, per germline (reference sequence). The CDR3 bases are TGTGCCAGCAGTCTTTCCTATAATTCACCCCTCCACTTT. Its translation: CASSLSYNSPLHF.

The rearrangement uses TRBV5-1 and TRBJ2-6; D perhaps matches TRBD2 (6 bases). The CDR3 length is 16 residues. Germline loops: CDR1 SGHRS, CDR2 YFSETQ. V lost 3 bases and J lost 0, with 10 bases in between. CDR3 in amino acids: CASSSGLISGANVLTF. CDR3 coding DNA: TGCGCCAGCAGCTCGGGACTGATCTCTGGGGCCAACGTCCTGACTTTC.

Ten or more counts support this clonotype. The chain is built from TRBV13 and TRBJ1-4, with TRBD1 matching 7 bases. This CDR3 comprises 15 residues. Germline CDR1 and CDR2: PRHDT and FYEKMQ (reference sequence). V lost 4 bases to trimming and J lost 5 bases; unmatched junction nucleotides: 7. The CDR3 protein is CASSSTGSKNEKLFF. In nucleotides, the CDR3 is TGTGCCAGCAGCTCGACAGGGTCAAAAAATGAAAAACTGTTTTTT.

This clonotype was picked up a small number of times. One end of the junction varies from germline; a read error may be responsible. The V call is TRBV7-9, the J call TRBJ2-7; D is ambiguous. Germline loops: CDR1 SEHNR, CDR2 FQNEAQ (reference sequence). CDR3 size: 14 residues. Here the CDR3 reads CAGSLTSPTSEQYF. As DNA, the CDR3 is TGTGCCGGCAGCTTAACGAGTCCTACGTCGGAGCAGTACTTC. The complete variable domain, with remaining parts taken from reference TRBV7-9 and TRBJ2-7, reads DTGVSQNPRHKITKRGQNVTFRCDPISEHNRLYWYRQTLGQGPEFLTYFQNEAQLEKSRLLSDRFSAERPKGSFSTLEIQRTEQGDSAMYLCAGSLTSPTSEQYFGPGTRLTVT.

This clonotype was detected a few times. The chain has TRBV19 and TRBJ2-7; TRBD1 aligns across 9 bases. From germline, CDR1 is LNHDA and CDR2 SQIVND (reference sequence). After removal of 4 bases from V and 4 bases from J, the junction contained 8 bases not matched to a gene. The length of the CDR3 is 15 residues. The CDR3 nucleotides are TGTGCCAGTAGTACCCACACGGGACAGGGATACGAGCAGTACTTC. It codes for CASSTHTGQGYEQYF.

This clonotype was counted between two and nine times. The chain uses TRBV25-1 and TRBJ2-7; D is undetermined. CDR3 length equals 13 residues. Trimming stripped 5 bases from V and 4 bases from J, with 12 bases between. The germline V gene encodes CDR1 MGHDK and CDR2 SYGVNS. CDR3: CASSPPDRYEQYF. CDR3 nucleotides: TGTGCCAGCAGTCCCCCGGATCGGTACGAGCAGTACTTC.

This clonotype came up many times. The V gene is TRBV27, the J gene TRBJ2-5; tentatively, D is TRBD2 (7 bases). In germline, CDR1 is MNHEY, CDR2 SMNVEV (reference sequence). The CDR3 length is 14 residues. The V end lost 2 bases, the J end lost 4 bases, and 11 bases lay between the germline ends. The CDR3 sequence: CASSLLGGLETQYF. In nucleotides, the CDR3 is TGTGCCAGCAGTTTACTCGGGGGGCTAGAGACCCAGTACTTC.

In regard to this clonotype: This may arise from a read error, as a much more abundant clone is one base away. The chain carries TRBV15 and TRBJ2-1; 10 nucleotides align to TRBD1. Per the germline V gene, CDR1 is LNHNV and CDR2 is YYDKDF (reference sequence). This CDR3 comprises 14 residues. The chain's CDR3 is CVTRTDRGSHEQFF. CDR3 nucleotide sequence: TGTGTCACCAGAACGGACAGGGGGTCCCATGAGCAGTTCTTC.

Ten or more counts support this clonotype. The chain carries TRBV28 and TRBJ2-1, with 10 bases identical to TRBD2. In germline, CDR1 is MDHEN, CDR2 SYDVKM. The CDR3 sequence is 17 residues long. Unmatched junction bases numbered 11, after V lost 0 bases and J lost 9 bases. The CDR3 coding sequence is TGTGCCAGCAGTTTATGGGTTGAGGCTAGCGGGAGTGGTGAGCAGTTCTTC. This gives the protein CASSLWVEASGSGEQFF.

Many counts were recorded for this clonotype. The chain links TRBV3-1 to TRBJ1-2; weak D call: TRBD1 (6 bases). Germline values: CDR1 LGHDT, CDR2 YNNKEL (reference sequence). V was shortened by 0 bases and J by 0 bases, with 11 bases between the two germline ends. The CDR3 is made up of 16 amino acids. DNA of the CDR3: TGTGCCAGCAGCCAAGAGGGGGGGCGGACTAACTATGGCTACACCTTC. Residues: CASSQEGGRTNYGYTF.

The V call is TRBV5-5, the J call TRBJ2-7, with 10 positions matching TRBD2. J gave up 1 base and V 4 bases, and 11 bases lay outside the gene matches. Per the germline V gene, CDR1 is SGHKS and CDR2 is YYEKEE (reference sequence). CDR3 length: 17 amino acids. CDR3 nucleotide sequence: TGTGCCAGCAGCCCGGAGTCTAGCGGGAGTAGGTCCTACGAGCAGTACTTC. It encodes CASSPESSGSRSYEQYF.

This clonotype appeared many times. The chain has TRBV7-6 and TRBJ2-7; possible D gene TRBD2, 6 bases. Germline lookup yields CDR1 SGHVS and CDR2 FNYEAQ. Between the trimmed V and J ends, which lost 0 bases and 3 bases, there was a span of 12 bases. This CDR3 has 15 residues. The CDR3 here is CASSLAPGLNYEQYF. The CDR3 nucleotides read TGTGCCAGCAGCTTAGCGCCGGGACTGAACTACGAGCAGTACTTC.

This clonotype was detected a few times. The chain links TRBV20-1 to TRBJ2-1; D is unclear. CDR3 length equals 14 residues. V was shortened by 4 bases and J by 6 bases, with 16 bases between the two germline ends. From germline, CDR1 is DFQATT and CDR2 SNEGSKA (reference sequence). CDR3 region: CSATHLSRANEQFF. The DNA of the CDR3 is TGCAGTGCTACCCACTTATCACGGGCCAATGAGCAGTTCTTC.

This clonotype was found many times. V usage is TRBV28 and J usage is TRBJ2-3, with unresolved D. Germline lookup yields CDR1 MDHEN and CDR2 SYDVKM. The CDR3 is made up of 16 amino acids. Trimming left V 5 bases short and J 0 bases short, with 15 bases between. DNA for the CDR3: TGTGCCAGCAGTGATCTGGGTGTCGGGAGCACAGATACGCAGTATTTT. As protein: CASSDLGVGSTDTQYF. Full variable domain (rest looked up from reference TRBV28 and TRBJ2-3): DVKVTQSSRYLVKRTGEKVFLECVQDMDHENMFWYRQDPGLGLRLIYFSYDVKMKEKGDIPEGYSVSREKKERFSLILESASTNQTSMYLCASSDLGVGSTDTQYFGPGTRLTVL.

Ten or more counts support this clonotype. The rearrangement links TRBV7-2 to TRBJ2-3, with TRBD2 identical over 12 bases. Trimming cost V 4 bases and J 5 bases; bases outside gene matches: 10. Germline CDR1 and CDR2: SGHTA and FQGNSA. The CDR3 has 17 residues. The CDR3 spells CASSYPPLAGGRDTQYF. In DNA form, the CDR3 reads TGTGCCAGCAGCTATCCCCCTCTAGCGGGAGGGCGAGATACGCAGTATTTT.

This clonotype was detected ten times or more. The rearrangement joins TRBV6-1 to TRBJ2-7; 8 bases fit TRBD1. J was trimmed by 1 base and V by 5 bases; bases with no gene match: 7. Germline values: CDR1 MNHNS, CDR2 SASEGT. The CDR3 spans 15 residues. In nucleotides, the CDR3 is TGTGCCAGCAGTTATTTACAGGGGGTGTCCTACGAGCAGTACTTC. Residues: CASSYLQGVSYEQYF.

This clonotype was recorded many times. The rearrangement joins TRBV28 to TRBJ2-2; the match to TRBD1 covers 8 bases. Trimming cost V 5 bases and J 4 bases; bases outside gene matches: 15. The V gene's germline CDR1 is MDHEN and CDR2 SYDVKM. The CDR3 totals 18 residues. Here the CDR3 reads CASSENPRTGRRTGELFF. The CDR3 DNA reads as TGTGCCAGCAGTGAGAACCCCCGGACAGGGCGTCGCACCGGGGAGCTGTTTTTT.

This clonotype was observed at least ten times. The CDR3 nucleotides read TGTGCCAGCAGGGCGGGAGCGGACGGGGAGCTGTTTTTT. Translated: CASRAGADGELFF. V gene TRBV11-3 combines with J gene TRBJ2-2, with 7 bases lining up with TRBD2. CDR1 SGHNT and CDR2 YENEEA come from the germline V gene. V shed 6 bases, J shed 7 bases, and the junction held 5 bases outside the gene matches. CDR3 length equals 13 residues.

This rearrangement joins TRBV25-1 to TRBJ1-2; D is perhaps TRBD1 (5 bases). V lost 3 bases and J lost 1, with 12 bases in between. CDR3 length: 15 amino acids. Germline V lookup: CDR1 MGHDK, CDR2 SYGVNS. The CDR3 region has the DNA TGTGCCAGCAGTGATACCCGGGGGTTTAACTATGGCTACACCTTC. Residues: CASSDTRGFNYGYTF.

This clonotype has ten or more counts. The rearrangement links TRBV24-1 to TRBJ2-1; D is possibly TRBD1 (6 bases). The V and J ends lost 2 bases and 0 bases respectively, with 10 bases between them. Germline CDR1 and CDR2: KGHDR and SFDVKD. The CDR3 has 16 amino acids. The CDR3 region is CATSDSRGSSYNEQFF. The CDR3 nucleotides are TGTGCCACCAGTGATTCAAGGGGGAGCTCCTACAATGAGCAGTTCTTC.

This clonotype was seen at least ten times. The DNA for the CDR3 is TGTGCCAGCAGGGCGACCAACAACCAAGAGACCCAGTACTTC. Translated: CASRATNNQETQYF. The genes are TRBV12-3 or TRBV12-4 and TRBJ2-5; D not certain. V lost 6 bases and J lost 0, with 11 bases in between. This CDR3 spans 14 amino acids.